This T cell receptor (beta chain) is drawn from a study of CD8+CD57+ T cells in acquired aplastic anemia (dated by TCRdb to between 2018 and 2020). About the full investigation: On average, sorted CD4+ and CD8+ cells yielded 3 to 4 ug of extracted DNA, with a range of about 0.19 to 30 ug. Mean read counts for healthy donor samples were around 10 million for CD4+ cells and about 12 million for CD8+ cells.

Overall study results and their limits: Patients and healthy controls showed no significant difference in CD8+ Simpson's diversity (P=0.060). Approximately 27 CD8+ CDR3 sequences were found in both patients and controls but appeared to be highly expressed in patients and within the immunodominant clones of the patients.

In the germline V gene, CDR1 corresponds to KGHSH and CDR2 to LQKENI. Trimming at the junction amounts to 5 bases on V and 0 bases on J, and the germline ends lie 10 bases apart. CDR3 length: 15 amino acids, cysteine to phenylalanine. Only the CDR3 region is kept as DNA, spanning 45 bases read in frame from base 1. TCR beta VDJ combination and CDR3 sequence profiling used genomic DNA as the template. An Illumina HiSeq 2000 was the platform used for TCR repertoire sequencing. In the source study's methods: TRBV/TRBJ rearrangement plots, CDR3 size and DJ length profiles, and Simpson's diversity index were used to assess repertoires. The most abundant DNA sequence in the deep sequencing data was taken as the immunodominant clone. CDR3 amino acid sequences were checked for sharing across subjects and were also compared against the VDJdb database and published repertoires. The raw public reads went through TCRdb reprocessing: fastp at Q25, MiXCR clone calling, in-frame beta chains kept. When rows share a CDR3 protein, they turn into one entry using the most common DNA and genes. Here the V and J calls rest on TCRdb's processing, not on the authors' analysis. In this sample the table shows roughly 190,000 distinct CDR3 sequences, approximately 52% of which occur a single time. The ten largest account for about a sixth of the sample.

In this study, sorted CD4+ and CD8+ T cells from the blood of healthy subjects and of severe aplastic anemia patients had their TCR repertoires deep-sequenced. Ficoll-Paque density gradient centrifugation was used to isolate peripheral blood mononuclear cells. Before DNA extraction, CD4+ and CD8+ T cells were sorted with FACS or magnetic beads. This clonotype showed up just a few times. Its antigen is still unknown. Base qualities are missing; no much larger clone stands one base away. This sequence originates from a human donor in good health, serving as a control. The sequence joins TRBV18 to TRBJ2-2, with the D gene call left open. Sequenced sample: sorted CD4+, CD8+, or CD8+CD57+ T cells (not recorded which) from PBMCs. CDR3 sequence: CASSSPDTNTGELFF. The nucleotide sequence reads TGTGCCAGCTCATCCCCAGATACGAACACCGGGGAGCTGTTTTTT.